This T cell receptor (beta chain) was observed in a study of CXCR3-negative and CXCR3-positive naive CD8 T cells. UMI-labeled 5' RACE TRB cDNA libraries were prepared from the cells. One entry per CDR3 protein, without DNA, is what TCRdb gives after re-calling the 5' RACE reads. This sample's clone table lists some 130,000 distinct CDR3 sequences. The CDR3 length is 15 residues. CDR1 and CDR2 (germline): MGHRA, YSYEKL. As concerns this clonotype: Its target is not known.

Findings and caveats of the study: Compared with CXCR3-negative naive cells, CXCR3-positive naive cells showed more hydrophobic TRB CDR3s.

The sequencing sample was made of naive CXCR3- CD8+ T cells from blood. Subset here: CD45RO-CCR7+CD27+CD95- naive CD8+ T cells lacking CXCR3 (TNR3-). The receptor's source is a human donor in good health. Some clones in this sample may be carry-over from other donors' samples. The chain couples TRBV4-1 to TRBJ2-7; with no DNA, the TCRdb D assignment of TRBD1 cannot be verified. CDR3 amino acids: CASSQEEGTSYEQYF.